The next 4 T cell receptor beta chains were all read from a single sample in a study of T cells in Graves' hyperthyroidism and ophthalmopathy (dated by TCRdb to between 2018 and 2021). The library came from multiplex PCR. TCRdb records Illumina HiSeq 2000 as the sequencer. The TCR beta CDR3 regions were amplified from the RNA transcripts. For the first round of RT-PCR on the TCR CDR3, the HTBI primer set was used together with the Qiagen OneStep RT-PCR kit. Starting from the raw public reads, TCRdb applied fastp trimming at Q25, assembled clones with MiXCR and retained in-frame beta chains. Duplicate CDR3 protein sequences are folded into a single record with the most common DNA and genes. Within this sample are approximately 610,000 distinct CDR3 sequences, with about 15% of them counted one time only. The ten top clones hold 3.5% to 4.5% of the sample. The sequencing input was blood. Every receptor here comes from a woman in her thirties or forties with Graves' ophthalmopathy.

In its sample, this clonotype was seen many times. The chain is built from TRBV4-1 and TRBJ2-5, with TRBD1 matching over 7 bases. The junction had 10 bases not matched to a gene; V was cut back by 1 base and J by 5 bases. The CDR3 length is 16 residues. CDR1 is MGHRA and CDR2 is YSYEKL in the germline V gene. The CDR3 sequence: CASSQGPPDRDETQYF. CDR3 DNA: TGCGCCAGCAGCCAAGGGCCCCCCGACAGGGACGAGACCCAGTACTTC.

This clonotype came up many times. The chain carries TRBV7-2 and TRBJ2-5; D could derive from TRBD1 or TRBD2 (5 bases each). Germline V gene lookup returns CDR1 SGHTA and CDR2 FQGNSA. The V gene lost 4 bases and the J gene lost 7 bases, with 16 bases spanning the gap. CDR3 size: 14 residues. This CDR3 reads CASSSLGVVVTQYF. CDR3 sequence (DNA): TGTGCCAGCAGCTCCCTGGGGGTAGTTGTGACCCAGTACTTC.

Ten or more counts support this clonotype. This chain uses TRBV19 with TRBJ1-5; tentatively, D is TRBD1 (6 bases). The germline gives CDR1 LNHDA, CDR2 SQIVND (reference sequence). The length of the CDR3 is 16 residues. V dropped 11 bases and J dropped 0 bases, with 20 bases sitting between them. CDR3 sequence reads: CASQMGHIYSNQPQHF. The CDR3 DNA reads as TGTGCCTCACAAATGGGACACATTTATAGCAATCAGCCCCAGCATTTT.

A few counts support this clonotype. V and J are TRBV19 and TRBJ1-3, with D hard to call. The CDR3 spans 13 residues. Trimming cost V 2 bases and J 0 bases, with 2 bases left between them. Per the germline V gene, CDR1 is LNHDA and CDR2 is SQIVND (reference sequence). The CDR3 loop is CASSINSGNTIYF. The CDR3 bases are TGTGCCAGTAGTATAAACTCTGGAAACACCATATATTTT.